This note documents a single T cell receptor beta chain sequence. This sample was taken from a study of CDR3 diversity in severe acne. TCRdb reanalysed the PCR reads using MiXCR and keeps one entry per CDR3 protein. The sample lists more than 70,000 distinct CDR3 sequences, 48% seen once, with over 9% in the top ten. CDR3 length: 14 amino acids. With 4 bases removed from V and 4 bases from J, the gap between germline ends came to 13 bases. Germline assignment: CDR1 SNHLY and CDR2 FYNNEI. The chain joins TRBV2 to TRBJ1-2; D gene ambiguous. This sequence originates from a male donor in good health, serving as a control. Input material: blood. CDR3 sequence: CASSAEAATYGYTF. The CDR3 DNA follows: TGTGCCAGCAGTGCGGAGGCAGCTACCTATGGCTACACCTTC. Based on the CDR3 plus reference TRBV2 and TRBJ1-2, the full variable domain is EPEVTQTPSHQVTQMGQEVILRCVPISNHLYFYWYRQILGQKVEFLVSFYNNEISEKSEIFDDQFSVERPDGSNFTLKIRSTKLEDSAMYFCASSAEAATYGYTFGSGTRLTVV.